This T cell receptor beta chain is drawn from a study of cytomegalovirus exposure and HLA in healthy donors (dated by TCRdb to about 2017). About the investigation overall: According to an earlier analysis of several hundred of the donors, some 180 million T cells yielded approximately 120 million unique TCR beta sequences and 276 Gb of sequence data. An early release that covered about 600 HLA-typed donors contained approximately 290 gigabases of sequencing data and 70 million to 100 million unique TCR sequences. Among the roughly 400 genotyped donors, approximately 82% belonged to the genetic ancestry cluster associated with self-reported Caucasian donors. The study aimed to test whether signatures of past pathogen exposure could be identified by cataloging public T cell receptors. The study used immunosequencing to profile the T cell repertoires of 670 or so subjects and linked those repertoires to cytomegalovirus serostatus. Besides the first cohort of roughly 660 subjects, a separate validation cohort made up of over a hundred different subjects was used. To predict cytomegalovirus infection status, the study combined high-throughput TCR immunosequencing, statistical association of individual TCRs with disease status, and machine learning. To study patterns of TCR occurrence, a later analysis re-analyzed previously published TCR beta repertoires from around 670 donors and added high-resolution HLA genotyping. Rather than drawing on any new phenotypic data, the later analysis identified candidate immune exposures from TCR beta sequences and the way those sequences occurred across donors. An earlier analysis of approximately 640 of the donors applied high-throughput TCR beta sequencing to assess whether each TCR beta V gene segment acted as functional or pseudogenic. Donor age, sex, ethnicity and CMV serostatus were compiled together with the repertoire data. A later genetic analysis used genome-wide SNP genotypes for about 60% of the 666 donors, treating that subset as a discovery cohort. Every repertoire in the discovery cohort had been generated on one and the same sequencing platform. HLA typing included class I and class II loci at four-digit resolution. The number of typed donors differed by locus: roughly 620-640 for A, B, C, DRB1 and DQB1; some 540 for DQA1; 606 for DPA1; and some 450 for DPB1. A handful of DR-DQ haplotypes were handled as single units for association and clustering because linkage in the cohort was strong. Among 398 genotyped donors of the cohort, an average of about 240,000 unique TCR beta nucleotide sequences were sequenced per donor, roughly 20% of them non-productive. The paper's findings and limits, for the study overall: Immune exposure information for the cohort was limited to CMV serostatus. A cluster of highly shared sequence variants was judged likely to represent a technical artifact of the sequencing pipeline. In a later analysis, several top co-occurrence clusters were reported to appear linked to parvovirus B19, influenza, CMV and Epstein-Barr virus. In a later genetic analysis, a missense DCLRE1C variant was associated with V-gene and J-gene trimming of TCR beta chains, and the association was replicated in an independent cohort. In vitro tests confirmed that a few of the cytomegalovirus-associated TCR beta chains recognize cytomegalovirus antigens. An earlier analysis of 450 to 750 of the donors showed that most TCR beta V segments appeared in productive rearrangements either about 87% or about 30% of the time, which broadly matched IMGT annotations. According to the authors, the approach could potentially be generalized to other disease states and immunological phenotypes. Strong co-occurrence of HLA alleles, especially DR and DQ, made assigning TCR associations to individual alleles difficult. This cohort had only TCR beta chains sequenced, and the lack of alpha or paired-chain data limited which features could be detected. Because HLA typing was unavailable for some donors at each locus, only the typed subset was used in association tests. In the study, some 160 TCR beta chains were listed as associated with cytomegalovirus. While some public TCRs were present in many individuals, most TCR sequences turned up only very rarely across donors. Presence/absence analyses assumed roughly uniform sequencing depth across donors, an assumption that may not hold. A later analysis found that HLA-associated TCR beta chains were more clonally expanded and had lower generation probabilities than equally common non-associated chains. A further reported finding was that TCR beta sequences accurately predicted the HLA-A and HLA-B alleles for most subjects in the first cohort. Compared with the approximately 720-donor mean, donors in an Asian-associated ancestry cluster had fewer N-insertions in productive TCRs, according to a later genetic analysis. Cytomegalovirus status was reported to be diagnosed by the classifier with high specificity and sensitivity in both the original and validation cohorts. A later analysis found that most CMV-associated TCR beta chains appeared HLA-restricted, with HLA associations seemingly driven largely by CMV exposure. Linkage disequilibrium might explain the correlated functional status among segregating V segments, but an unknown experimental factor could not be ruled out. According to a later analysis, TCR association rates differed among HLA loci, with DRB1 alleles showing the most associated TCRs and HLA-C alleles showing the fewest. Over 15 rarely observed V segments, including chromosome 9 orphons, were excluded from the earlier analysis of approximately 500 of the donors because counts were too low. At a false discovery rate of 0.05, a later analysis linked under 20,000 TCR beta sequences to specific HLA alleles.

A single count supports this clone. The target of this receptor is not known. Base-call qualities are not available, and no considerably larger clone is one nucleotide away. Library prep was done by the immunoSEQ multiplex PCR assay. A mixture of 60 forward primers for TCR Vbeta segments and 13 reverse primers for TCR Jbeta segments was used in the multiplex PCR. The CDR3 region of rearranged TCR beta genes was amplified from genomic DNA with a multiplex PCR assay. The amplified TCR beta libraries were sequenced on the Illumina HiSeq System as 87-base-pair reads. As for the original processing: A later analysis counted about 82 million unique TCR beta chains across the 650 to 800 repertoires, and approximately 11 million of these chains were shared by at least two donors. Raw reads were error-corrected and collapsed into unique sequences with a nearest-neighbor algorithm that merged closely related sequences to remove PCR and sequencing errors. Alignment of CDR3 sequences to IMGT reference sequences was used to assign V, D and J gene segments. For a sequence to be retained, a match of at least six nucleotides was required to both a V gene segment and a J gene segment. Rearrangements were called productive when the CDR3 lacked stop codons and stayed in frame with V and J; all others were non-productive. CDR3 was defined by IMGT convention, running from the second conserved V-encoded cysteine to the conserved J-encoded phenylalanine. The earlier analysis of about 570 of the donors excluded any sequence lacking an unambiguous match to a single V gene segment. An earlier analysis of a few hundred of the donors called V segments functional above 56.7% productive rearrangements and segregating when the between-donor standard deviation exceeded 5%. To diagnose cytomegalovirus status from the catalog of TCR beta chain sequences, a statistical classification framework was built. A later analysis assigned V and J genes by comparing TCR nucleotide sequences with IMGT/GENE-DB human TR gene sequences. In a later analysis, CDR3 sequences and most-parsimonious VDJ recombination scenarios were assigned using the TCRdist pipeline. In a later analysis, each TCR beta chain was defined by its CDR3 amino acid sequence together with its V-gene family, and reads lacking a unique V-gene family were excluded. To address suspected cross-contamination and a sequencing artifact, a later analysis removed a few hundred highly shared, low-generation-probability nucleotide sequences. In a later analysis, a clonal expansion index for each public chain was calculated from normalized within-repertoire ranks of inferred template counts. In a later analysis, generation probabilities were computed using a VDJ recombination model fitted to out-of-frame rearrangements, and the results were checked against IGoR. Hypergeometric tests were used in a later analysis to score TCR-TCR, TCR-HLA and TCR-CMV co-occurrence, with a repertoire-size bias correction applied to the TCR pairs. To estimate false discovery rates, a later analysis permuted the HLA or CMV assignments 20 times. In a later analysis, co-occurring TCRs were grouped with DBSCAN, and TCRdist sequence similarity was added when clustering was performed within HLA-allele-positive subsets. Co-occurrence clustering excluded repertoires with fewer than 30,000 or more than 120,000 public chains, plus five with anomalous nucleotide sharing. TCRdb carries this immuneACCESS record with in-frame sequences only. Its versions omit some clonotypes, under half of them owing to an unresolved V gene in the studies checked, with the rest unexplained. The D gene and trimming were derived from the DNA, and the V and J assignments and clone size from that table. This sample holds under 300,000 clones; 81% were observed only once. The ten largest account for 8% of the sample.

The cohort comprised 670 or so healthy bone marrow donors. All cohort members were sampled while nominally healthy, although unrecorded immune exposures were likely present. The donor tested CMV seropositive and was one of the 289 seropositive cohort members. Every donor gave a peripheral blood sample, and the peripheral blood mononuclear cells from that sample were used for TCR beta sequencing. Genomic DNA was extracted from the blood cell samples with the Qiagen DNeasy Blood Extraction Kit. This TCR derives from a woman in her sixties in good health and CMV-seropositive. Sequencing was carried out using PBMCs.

The bases are TGTGCCAGCAGCCCCGACAGGGAGGTCTACGAGCAGTACTTC. It encodes CASSPDREVYEQYF. The chain employs TRBV5-5 and TRBJ2-7; matching of 7 bases hints at TRBD1 as the D gene. V is clipped by 4 bases and J by 3 bases, and the sequence between their germline boundaries is 14 bases long. CDR1 and CDR2 are read off the germline V gene (reference sequence) as SGHKS and YYEKEE. Inclusive of the bounding cysteine and phenylalanine, the CDR3 is 14 residues long. Only CDR3 DNA is held: 42 bases, read in frame from base 1.